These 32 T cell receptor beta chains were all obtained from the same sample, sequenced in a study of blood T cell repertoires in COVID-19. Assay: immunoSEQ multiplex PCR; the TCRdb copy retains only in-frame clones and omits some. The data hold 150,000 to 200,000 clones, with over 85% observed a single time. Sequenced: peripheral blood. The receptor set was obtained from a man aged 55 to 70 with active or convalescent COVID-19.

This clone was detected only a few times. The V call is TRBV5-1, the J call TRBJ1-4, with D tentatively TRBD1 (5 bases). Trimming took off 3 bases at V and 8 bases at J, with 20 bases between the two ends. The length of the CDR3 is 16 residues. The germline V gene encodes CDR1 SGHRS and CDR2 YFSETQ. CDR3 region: CASSSNFNAGGEKLFF. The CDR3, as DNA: TGCGCCAGCAGCTCGAACTTCAACGCTGGGGGGGAAAAACTGTTTTTT.

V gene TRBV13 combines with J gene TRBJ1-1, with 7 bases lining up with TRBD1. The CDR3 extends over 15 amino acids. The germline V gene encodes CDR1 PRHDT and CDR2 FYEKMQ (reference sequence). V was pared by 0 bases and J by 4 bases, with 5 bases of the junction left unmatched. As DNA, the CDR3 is TGTGCCAGCAGCTTAGGGAGGGGGCTGCCCACTGAAGCTTTCTTT. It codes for CASSLGRGLPTEAFF.

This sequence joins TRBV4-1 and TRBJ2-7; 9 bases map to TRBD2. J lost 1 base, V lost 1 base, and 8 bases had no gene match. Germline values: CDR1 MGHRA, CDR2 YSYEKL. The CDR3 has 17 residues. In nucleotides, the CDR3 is TGCGCCAGCAGCCAAGGCCTGACTAGCGGTTATTCCTACGAGCAGTACTTC. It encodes CASSQGLTSGYSYEQYF.

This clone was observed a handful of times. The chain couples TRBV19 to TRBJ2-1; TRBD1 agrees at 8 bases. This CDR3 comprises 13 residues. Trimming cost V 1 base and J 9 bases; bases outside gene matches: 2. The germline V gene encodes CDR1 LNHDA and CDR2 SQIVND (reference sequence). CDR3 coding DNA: TGTGCCAGTAGTATAGCAGGGGGCGGTGAGCAGTTCTTC. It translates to CASSIAGGGEQFF.

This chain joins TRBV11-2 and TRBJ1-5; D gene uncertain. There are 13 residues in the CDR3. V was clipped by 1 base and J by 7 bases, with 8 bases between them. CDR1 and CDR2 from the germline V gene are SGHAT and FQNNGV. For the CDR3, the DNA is TGTGCCAGCAGCTTAGTCGGTGAGCAGCCCCAGCATTTT. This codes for CASSLVGEQPQHF.

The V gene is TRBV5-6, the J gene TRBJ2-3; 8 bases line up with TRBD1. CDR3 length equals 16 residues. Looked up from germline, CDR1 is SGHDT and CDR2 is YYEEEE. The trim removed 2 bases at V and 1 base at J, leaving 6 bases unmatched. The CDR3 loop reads CASSFRGQMGTDTQYF. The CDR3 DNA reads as TGTGCCAGCAGCTTCAGGGGGCAGATGGGCACAGATACGCAGTATTTT.

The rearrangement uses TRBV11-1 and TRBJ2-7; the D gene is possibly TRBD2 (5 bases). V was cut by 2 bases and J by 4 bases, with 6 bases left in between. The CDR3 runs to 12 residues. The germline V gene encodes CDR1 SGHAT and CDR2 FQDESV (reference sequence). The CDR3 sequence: CASSLSGYEQYF. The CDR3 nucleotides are TGTGCCAGCAGCTTATCGGGGTACGAGCAGTACTTC.

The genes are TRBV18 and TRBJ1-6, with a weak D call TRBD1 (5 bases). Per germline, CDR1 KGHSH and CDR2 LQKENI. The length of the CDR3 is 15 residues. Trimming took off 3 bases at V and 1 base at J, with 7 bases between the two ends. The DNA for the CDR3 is TGTGCCAGCTCACCTGACAGTTCCTATAATTCACCCCTCCACTTT. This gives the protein CASSPDSSYNSPLHF. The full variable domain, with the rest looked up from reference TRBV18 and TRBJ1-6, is NAGVMQNPRHLVRRRGQEARLRCSPMKGHSHVYWYRQLPEEGLKFMVYLQKENIIDESGMPKERFSAEFPKEGPSILRIQQVVRGDSAAYFCASSPDSSYNSPLHFGNGTRLTVT.

The CDR3 spells CAITAEQRNTEAFF. DNA of the CDR3: TGTGCCATCACCGCCGAACAACGGAACACTGAAGCTTTCTTT. V gene TRBV10-3 combines with J gene TRBJ1-1; D ambiguous. CDR1 is ENHRY and CDR2 is SYGVKD in the germline V gene. This CDR3 is 14 amino acids long. The germline V and J ends were trimmed by 7 bases and 1 base, with 13 bases remaining between them.

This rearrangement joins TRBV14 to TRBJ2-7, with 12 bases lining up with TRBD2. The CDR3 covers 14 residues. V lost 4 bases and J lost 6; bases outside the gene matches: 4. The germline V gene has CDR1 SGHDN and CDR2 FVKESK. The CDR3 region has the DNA TGTGCCAGCAGCCTACGACTAGCGGGAGTCGAGCAGTACTTC. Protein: CASSLRLAGVEQYF.

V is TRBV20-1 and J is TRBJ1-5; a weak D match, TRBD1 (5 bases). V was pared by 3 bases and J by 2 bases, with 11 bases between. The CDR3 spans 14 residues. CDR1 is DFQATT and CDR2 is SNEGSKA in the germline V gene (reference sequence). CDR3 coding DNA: TGCAGTGCTAGTAGGGGTCTCGGCAATCAGCCCCAGCATTTT. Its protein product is CSASRGLGNQPQHF.

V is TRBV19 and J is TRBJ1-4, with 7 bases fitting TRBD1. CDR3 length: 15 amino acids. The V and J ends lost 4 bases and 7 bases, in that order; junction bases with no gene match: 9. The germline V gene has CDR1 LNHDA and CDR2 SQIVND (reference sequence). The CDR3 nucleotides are TGTGCCAGTAGTAGACGCAGGGGGTCGGCTGAAAAACTGTTTTTT. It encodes CASSRRRGSAEKLFF.

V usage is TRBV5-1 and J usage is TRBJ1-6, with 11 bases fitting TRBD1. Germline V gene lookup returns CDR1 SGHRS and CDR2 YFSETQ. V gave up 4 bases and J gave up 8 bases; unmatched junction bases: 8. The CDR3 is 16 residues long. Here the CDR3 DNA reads TGCGCCAGCAGCCCCGGGACAGGGGGACAGGATTCACCCCTCCACTTT. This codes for CASSPGTGGQDSPLHF.

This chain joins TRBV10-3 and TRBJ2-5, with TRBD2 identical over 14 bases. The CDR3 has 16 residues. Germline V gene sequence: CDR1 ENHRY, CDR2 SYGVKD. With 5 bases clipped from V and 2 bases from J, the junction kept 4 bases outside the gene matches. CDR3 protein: CAISLRLAGGQETQYF. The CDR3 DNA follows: TGTGCCATCAGTCTCCGACTAGCGGGGGGGCAAGAGACCCAGTACTTC.

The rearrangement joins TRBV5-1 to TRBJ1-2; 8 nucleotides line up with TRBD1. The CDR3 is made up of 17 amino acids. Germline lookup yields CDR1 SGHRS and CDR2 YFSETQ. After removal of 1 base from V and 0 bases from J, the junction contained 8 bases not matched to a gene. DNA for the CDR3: TGCGCCAGCAGCTTGTCAGGACAGGGCCATCCTAACTATGGCTACACCTTC. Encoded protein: CASSLSGQGHPNYGYTF.

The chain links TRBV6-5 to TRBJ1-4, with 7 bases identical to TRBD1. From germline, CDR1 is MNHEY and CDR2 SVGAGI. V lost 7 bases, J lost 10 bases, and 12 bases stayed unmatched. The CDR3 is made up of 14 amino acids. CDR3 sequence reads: CASTTGTAGGKLFF. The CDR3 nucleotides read TGTGCCAGCACCACCGGGACAGCGGGGGGAAAACTGTTTTTT.

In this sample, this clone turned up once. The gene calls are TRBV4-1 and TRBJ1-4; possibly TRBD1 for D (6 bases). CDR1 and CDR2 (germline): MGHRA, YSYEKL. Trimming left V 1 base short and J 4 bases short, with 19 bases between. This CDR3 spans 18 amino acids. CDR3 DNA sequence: TGCGCCAGCAGCCAAGGAGGGGTGGGGACACTTGATAATGAAAAACTGTTTTTT. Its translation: CASSQGGVGTLDNEKLFF.

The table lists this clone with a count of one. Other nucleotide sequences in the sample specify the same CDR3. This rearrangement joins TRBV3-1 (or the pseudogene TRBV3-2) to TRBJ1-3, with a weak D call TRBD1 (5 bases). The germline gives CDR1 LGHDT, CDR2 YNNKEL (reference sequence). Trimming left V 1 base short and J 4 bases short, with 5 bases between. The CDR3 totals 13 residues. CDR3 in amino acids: CASSQGTGNTIYF. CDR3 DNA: TGTGCCAGCAGCCAAGGGACAGGAAACACCATATATTTT.

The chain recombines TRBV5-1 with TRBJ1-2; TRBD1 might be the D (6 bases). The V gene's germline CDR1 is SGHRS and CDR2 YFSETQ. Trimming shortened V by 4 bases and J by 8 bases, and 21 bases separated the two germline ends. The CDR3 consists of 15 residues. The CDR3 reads CASSPSLDIRGGYTF. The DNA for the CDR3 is TGCGCCAGCAGCCCTTCCCTTGACATCAGGGGAGGCTACACCTTC.

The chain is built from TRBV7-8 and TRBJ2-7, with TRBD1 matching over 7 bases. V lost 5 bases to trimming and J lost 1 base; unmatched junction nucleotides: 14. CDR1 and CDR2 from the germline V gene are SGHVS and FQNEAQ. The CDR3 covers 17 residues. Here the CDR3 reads CASSIIGGQRGSYEQYF. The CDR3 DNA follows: TGTGCCAGCAGCATAATTGGGGGACAGAGAGGATCCTACGAGCAGTACTTC.

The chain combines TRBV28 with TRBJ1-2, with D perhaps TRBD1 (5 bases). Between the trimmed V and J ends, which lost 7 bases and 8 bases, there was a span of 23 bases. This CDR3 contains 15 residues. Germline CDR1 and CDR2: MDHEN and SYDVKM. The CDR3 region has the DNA TGTGCCAGCACTTCATCAATAGGGCAGGGCGGCGGCTACACCTTC. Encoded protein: CASTSSIGQGGGYTF.

CDR3: CASSPGPANEQFF. The CDR3 DNA reads TGTGCCAGCTCACCAGGCCCCGCCAATGAGCAGTTCTTC. The rearrangement uses TRBV18 and TRBJ2-1, with D uncertain. Trimming took 2 bases from V and 6 from J, leaving 8 bases between them. CDR3 size: 13 residues. Germline CDR1 and CDR2: KGHSH and LQKENI.

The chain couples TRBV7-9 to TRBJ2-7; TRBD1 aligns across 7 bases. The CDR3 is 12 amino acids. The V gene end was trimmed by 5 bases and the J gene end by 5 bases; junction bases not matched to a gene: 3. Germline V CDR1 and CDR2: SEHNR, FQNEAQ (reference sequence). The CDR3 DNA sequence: TGTGCCAGCAGCCAGACAGGGAACGAGCAGTACTTC. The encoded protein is CASSQTGNEQYF.

In nucleotides, the CDR3 is TGTGCCAGCAGCTTGGGGCAGGGACAGGGGACCTCTAACTATGGCTACACCTTC. Its translation is CASSLGQGQGTSNYGYTF. The rearrangement uses TRBV5-4 and TRBJ1-2, with 10 bases identical to TRBD1. CDR1 and CDR2 (germline): SGHNT, YYREEE (reference sequence). V shed 0 bases and J 0 bases; nucleotides not matched to a gene: 8. This CDR3 comprises 18 residues.

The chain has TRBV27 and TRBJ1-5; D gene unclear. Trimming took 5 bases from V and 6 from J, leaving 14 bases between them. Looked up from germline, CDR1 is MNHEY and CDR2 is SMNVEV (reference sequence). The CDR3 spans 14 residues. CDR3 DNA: TGTGCCAGCAGTCCCCTAACAGAGGGTCAGCCCCAGCATTTT. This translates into CASSPLTEGQPQHF.

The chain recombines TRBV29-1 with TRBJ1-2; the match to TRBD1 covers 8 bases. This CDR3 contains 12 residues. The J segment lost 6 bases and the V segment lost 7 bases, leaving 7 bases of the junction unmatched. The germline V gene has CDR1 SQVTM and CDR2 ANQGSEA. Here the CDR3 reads CSAGGQGDGYTF. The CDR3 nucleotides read TGCAGCGCCGGAGGACAGGGTGATGGCTACACCTTC.

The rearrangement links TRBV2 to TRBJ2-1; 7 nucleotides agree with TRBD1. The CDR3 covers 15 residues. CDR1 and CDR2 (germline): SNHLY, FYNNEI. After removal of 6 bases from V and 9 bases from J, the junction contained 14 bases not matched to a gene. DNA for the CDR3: TGTGCCAGCAGCCCTAGAGGGGGCATAGATAGTGAGCAGTTCTTC. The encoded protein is CASSPRGGIDSEQFF.

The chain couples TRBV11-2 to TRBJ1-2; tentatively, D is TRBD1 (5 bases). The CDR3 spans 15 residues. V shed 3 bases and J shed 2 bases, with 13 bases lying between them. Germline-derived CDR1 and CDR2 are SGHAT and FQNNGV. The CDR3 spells CASSFGEGRNYGYTF. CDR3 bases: TGTGCCAGCAGCTTTGGGGAGGGACGGAACTATGGCTACACCTTC.

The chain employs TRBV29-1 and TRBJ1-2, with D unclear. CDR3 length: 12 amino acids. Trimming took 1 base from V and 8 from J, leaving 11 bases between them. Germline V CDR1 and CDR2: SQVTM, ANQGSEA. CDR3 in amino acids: CSVEVRFVGYTF. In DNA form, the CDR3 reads TGCAGCGTTGAAGTGAGGTTCGTGGGCTACACCTTC. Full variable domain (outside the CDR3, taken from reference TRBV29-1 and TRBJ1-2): SAVISQKPSRDICQRGTSLTIQCQVDSQVTMMFWYRQQPGQSLTLIATANQGSEATYESGFVIDKFPISRPNLTFSTLTVSNMSPEDSSIYLCSVEVRFVGYTFGSGTRLTVV.

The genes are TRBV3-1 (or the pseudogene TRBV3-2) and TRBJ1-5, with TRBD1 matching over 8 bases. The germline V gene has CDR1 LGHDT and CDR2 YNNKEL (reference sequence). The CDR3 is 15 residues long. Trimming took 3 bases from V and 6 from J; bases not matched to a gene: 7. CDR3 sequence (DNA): TGTGCCAGCAGCCAGGGCACAGGGGGAATTCAGCCCCAGCATTTT. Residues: CASSQGTGGIQPQHF.

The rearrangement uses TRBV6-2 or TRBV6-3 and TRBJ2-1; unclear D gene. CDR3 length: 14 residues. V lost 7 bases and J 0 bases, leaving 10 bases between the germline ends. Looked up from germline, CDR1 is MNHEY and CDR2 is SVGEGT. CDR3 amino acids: CASTPTSSYNEQFF. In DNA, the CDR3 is TGTGCCAGCACCCCGACAAGCTCCTACAATGAGCAGTTCTTC.

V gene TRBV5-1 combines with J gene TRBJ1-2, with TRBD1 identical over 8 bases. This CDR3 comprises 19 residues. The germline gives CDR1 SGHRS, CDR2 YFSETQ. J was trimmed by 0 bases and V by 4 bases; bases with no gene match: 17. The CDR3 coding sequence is TGCGCCAGCAGCCGCAGACCACAGGGGGACTTCACTTCTAACTATGGCTACACCTTC. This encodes CASSRRPQGDFTSNYGYTF.